This T cell receptor beta chain was sequenced in a study of control samples from healthy donors and cancer patients. The repertoire was sequenced with immunoSEQ multiplex PCR; TCRdb's copy has only in-frame clones and lacks some. The sample carries under 200,000 clones, just under 95% recorded once. V lost 0 bases and J 1 base, leaving 13 bases between the germline ends. The CDR3 is made up of 17 amino acids. Germline assignment: CDR1 SGHNT and CDR2 YYREEE (reference sequence). The source is a woman aged 55-70 years in good health. The material sequenced was blood. This chain joins TRBV5-4 and TRBJ1-4; weak D call: TRBD1 (5 bases). The CDR3 DNA reads as TGTGCCAGCAGCTTGGCTGCGGGGCGTGGAACTAATGAAAAACTGTTTTTT. Protein: CASSLAAGRGTNEKLFF.